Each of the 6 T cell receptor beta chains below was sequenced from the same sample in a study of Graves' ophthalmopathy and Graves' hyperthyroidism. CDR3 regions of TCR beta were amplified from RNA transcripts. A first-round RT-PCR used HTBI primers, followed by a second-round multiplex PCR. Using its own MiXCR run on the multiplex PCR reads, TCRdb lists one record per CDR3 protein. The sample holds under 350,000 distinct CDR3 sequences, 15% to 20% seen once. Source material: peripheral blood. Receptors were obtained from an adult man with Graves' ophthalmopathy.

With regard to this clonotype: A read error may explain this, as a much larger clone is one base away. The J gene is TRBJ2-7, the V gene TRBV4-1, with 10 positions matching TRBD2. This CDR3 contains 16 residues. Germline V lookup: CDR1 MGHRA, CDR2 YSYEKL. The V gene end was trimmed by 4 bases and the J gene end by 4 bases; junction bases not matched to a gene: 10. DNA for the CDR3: TGCGCCAGCAGCCCAAAGACCGGGACTAGCGTTTACGAGCAGTACTTC. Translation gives CASSPKTGTSVYEQYF.

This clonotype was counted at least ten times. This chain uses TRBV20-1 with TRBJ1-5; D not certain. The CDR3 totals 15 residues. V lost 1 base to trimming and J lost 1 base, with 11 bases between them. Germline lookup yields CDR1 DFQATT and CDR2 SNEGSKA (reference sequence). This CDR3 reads CSARAGLMSNQPQHF. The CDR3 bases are TGCAGTGCTAGAGCCGGACTTATGAGCAATCAGCCCCAGCATTTT.

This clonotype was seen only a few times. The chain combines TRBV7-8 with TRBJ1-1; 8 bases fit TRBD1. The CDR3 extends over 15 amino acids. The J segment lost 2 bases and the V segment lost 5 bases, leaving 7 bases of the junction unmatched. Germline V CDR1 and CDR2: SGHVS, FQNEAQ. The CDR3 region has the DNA TGTGCCAGCAGCCCTGGGACAGGTTTAAACACTGAAGCTTTCTTT. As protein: CASSPGTGLNTEAFF.

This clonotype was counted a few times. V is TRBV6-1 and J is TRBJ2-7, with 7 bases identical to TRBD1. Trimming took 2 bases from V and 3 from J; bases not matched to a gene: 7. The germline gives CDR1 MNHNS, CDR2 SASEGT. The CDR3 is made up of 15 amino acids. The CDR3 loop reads CASSERAGGIYEQYF. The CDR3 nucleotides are TGTGCCAGCAGTGAAAGGGCAGGGGGAATCTACGAGCAGTACTTC.

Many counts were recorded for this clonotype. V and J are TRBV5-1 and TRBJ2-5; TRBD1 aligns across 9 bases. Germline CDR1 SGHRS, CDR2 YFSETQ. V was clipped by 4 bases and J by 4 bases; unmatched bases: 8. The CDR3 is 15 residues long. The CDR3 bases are TGCGCCAGCAGCACCAGACAGGGGGGTGGAGAGACCCAGTACTTC. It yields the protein CASSTRQGGGETQYF.

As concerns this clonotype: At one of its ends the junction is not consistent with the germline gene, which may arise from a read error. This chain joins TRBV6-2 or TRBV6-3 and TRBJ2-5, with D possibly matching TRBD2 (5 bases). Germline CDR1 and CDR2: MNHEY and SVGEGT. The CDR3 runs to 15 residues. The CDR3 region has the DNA TGTGCCAGCAGTTTGGGAGCCGACGCGCAAGAGGCCCAGTACTTC. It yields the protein CASSLGADAQEAQYF.